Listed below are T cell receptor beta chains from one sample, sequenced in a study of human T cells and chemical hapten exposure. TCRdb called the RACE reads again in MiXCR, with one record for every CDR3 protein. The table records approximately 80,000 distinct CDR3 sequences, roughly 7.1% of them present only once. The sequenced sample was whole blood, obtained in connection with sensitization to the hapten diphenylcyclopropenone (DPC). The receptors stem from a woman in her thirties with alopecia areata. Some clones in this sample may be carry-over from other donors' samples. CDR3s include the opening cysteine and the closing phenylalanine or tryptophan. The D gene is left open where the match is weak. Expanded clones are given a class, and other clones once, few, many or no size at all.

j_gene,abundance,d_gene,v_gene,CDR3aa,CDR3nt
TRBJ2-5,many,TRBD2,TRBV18,CASSSSGGAVETQYF,TGTGCCAGCTCATCTAGCGGGGGGGCCGTGGAGACCCAGTACTTC
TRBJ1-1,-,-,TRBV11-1,CASSLGLTGRNTEAFF,TGTGCCAGCAGCCTAGGCCTGACAGGAAGAAACACTGAAGCTTTCTTT
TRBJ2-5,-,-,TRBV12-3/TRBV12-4,CASSTDSIEETQYF,TGTGCCAGCAGTACGGACAGTATTGAAGAGACCCAGTACTTC
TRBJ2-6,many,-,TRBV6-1,CASSEAGGANVLTF,TGTGCCAGCAGTGAAGCTGGAGGGGCCAACGTCCTGACTTTC
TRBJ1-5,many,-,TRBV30,CAWSTGSNQPQHF,TGTGCCTGGAGTACAGGTAGCAATCAGCCCCAGCATTTT
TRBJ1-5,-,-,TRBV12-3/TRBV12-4,CASSQQGFDQPQHF,TGTGCCAGCAGTCAGCAAGGGTTTGATCAGCCCCAGCATTTT
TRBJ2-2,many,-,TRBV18,CASSLQHTGELFF,TGTGCCAGCTCACTCCAGCACACCGGGGAGCTGTTTTTT
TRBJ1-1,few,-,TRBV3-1,CASSHKGNTEAFF,TGTGCCAGCAGCCACAAGGGGAACACTGAAGCTTTCTTT
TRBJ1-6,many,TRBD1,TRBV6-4,CASSDSTGGNSPLHF,TGTGCCAGCAGTGACTCGACAGGGGGCAATTCACCCCTCCACTTT
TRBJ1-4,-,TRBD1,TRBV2,CASSGTGLEKLFF,TGTGCCAGCAGTGGGACAGGGCTAGAAAAACTGTTTTTT
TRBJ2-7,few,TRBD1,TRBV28,CASSYQVGQGARYEQYF,TGTGCCAGCAGTTATCAGGTTGGACAGGGGGCTAGGTACGAGCAGTACTTC
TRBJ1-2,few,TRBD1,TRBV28,CASSTGTGTGYTF,TGTGCCAGCAGTACCGGGACAGGGACTGGCTACACCTTC
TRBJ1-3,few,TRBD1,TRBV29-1,CSPFDAGQGPSYSGNTIYF,TGCAGCCCCTTTGATGCGGGACAGGGGCCTTCTTACTCTGGAAACACCATATATTTT
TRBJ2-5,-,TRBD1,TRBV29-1,CSVGQGSETQYF,TGCAGCGTGGGACAGGGGAGCGAGACCCAGTACTTC
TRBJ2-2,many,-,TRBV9,CASSGVSGPGELFF,TGTGCCAGCAGCGGGGTCTCGGGACCCGGGGAGCTGTTTTTT
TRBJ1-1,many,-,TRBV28,CASRRDLMNTEAFF,TGTGCCAGCAGAAGGGACCTCATGAACACTGAAGCTTTCTTT
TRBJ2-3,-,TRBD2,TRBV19,CATRARGADTQYF,TGTGCCACCCGGGCTCGGGGGGCAGATACGCAGTATTTT
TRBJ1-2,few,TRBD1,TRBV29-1,CSGATGRGTNYGYTF,TGCAGCGGCGCGACAGGGAGAGGGACTAACTATGGCTACACCTTC
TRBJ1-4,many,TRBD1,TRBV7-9,CASSLGTGGIGEKLFF,TGTGCCAGCAGCTTAGGGACAGGGGGCATCGGTGAAAAACTGTTTTTT
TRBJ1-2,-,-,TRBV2,CASSMGQGPSGYTF,TGTGCCAGCAGCATGGGACAAGGACCCTCAGGCTACACCTTC
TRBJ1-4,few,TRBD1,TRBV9,CASSAGGGREKLFF,TGTGCCAGCAGCGCTGGAGGGGGCCGGGAAAAACTGTTTTTT
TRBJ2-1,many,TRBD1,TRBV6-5,CASRRDREFF,TGTGCCAGCAGGCGGGACAGGGAGTTCTTC
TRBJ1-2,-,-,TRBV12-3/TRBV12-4,CASSFIDTPAHGYTF,TGTGCCAGCAGTTTCATTGACACCCCGGCCCATGGCTACACCTTC
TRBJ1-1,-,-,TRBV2,CASSQGRGGYALNTEAFF,TGTGCCAGCAGTCAGGGAAGGGGGGGGTACGCCCTGAACACTGAAGCTTTCTTT
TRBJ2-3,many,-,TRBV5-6,CASSLTVDGTDTQYF,TGTGCCAGCAGCTTGACGGTGGATGGCACAGATACGCAGTATTTT
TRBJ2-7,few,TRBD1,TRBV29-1,CSGTGTGRLEQYF,TGCAGCGGTACTGGGACAGGGAGACTCGAGCAGTACTTC
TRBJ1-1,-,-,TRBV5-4,CASSRARNTEAFF,TGTGCCAGCAGCCGGGCTCGGAACACTGAAGCTTTCTTT
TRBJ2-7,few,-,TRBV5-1,CASSFGGPSYEQYF,TGCGCCAGCAGCTTTGGAGGCCCCTCCTACGAGCAGTACTTC
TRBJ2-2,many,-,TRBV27,CASSSGGELFF,TGTGCCAGCAGTTCCGGGGGGGAGCTGTTTTTT
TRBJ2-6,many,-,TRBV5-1,CASSLSVLAGANVLTF,TGCGCCAGCAGCTTGTCGGTACTTGCTGGGGCCAACGTCCTGACTTTC
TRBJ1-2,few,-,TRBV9,CASSDLSNYGYTF,TGTGCCAGCAGCGACCTAAGCAACTATGGCTACACCTTC
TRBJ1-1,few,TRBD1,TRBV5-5,CASSTGWGRQGTNTEAFF,TGTGCCAGCAGCACCGGTTGGGGTAGACAGGGGACGAACACTGAAGCTTTCTTT
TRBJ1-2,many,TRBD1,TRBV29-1,CSVEMGQGVGYTF,TGCAGCGTTGAAATGGGACAGGGCGTCGGCTACACCTTC